A few counts support the clone carrying this T cell receptor (beta chain). The sample comes from a study of cytomegalovirus exposure and HLA in healthy donors. Libraries were prepared by immunoSEQ multiplex PCR; TCRdb keeps only in-frame clonotypes and omits some of them. The sample includes about 180,000 clones, 87% seen only once; the top ten take roughly 1.5%. Trimming removed 3 bases from V and 8 bases from J; junction bases left unmatched: 3. The CDR3 has 11 amino acids. CDR1 DFQATT and CDR2 SNEGSKA come from the germline V gene (reference sequence). The sequence was collected from a woman younger than 45 in good health and CMV-seronegative. The chain uses TRBV20-1 and TRBJ1-2, with 7 bases aligning to TRBD1. The sequenced material came from PBMCs. The CDR3 loop reads CSAREGAGYTF. The CDR3 nucleotides read TGCAGTGCTAGGGAGGGGGCAGGCTACACCTTC.